This T cell receptor (beta chain) stems from a study of Ad26.COV2.S vaccination and SARS-CoV-2 variants. On the study more broadly: Ad26.COV2.S arm of COV1001 included the donor. Once, or twice with 56 days between doses, Ad26.COV2.S was given intramuscularly.

V was shortened by 0 bases and J by 4 bases, with 15 bases between the two germline ends. This CDR3 has 16 amino acids. CDR1 and CDR2 (germline): SEHNR, FQNEAQ (reference sequence). Sample treatment: around 19 received Ad26.COV2.S at low or high dose, single or two shots; 5 received placebo; per-sample allocation not given. Day 63 after the first vaccine or placebo injection was the time point for sampling. Overall study results and limits: An underestimation of total T cell responses may have resulted from the TCR breadth and depth analyses. In vaccinated individuals, spike-specific CD8+ and CD4+ T cell responses reportedly displayed substantial breadth.

The protocol was immunoSEQ multiplex PCR, while the TCRdb copy is restricted to in-frame clones and leaves out a portion. This sample has roughly 380,000 clones, with around 86% found just once. Turning to this clone: Its antigen is not identified.

The chain carries TRBV7-9 and TRBJ1-2, with no clear D. The TCR was taken from a person between 18 and 65 years old who received the Ad26.COV2.S COVID-19 vaccine or a placebo. The specimen comprised peripheral blood, sampled in a trial of Ad26.COV2.S vaccine versus placebo. The CDR3 DNA is TGTGCCAGCAGCTTAGCTATGGGCAGCCTATTCTATGGCTACACCTTC. Amino acids: CASSLAMGSLFYGYTF.